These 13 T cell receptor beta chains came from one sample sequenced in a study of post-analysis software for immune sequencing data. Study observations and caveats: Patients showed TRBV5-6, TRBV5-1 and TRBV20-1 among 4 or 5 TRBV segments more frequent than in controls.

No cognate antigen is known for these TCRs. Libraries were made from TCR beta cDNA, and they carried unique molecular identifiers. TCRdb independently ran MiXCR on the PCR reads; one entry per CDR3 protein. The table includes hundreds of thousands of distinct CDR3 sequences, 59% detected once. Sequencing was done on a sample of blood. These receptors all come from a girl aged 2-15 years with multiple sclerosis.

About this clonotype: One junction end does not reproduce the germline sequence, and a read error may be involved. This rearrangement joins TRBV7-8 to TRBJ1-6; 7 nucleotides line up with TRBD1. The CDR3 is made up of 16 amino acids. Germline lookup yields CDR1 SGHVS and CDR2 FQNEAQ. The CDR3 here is CVSSPRSRGGNSPLHF. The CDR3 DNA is TGTGTCAGCAGCCCCCGCTCCAGGGGGGGTAATTCACCCCTCCACTTT. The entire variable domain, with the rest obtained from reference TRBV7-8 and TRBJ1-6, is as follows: GAGVSQSPRYKVAKRGQDVALRCDPISGHVSLFWYQQALGQGPEFLTYFQNEAQLDKSGLPSDRFFAERPEGSVSTLKIQRTQQEDSAVYLCVSSPRSRGGNSPLHFGNGTRLTVT.

The CDR3 DNA sequence: TGCGCCAGCAGCAACGGGGGGGGACAAGAGACCCAGTACTTC. Translated: CASSNGGGQETQYF. The chain is built from TRBV5-1 and TRBJ2-5; TRBD2 matches at 8 bases. The CDR3 is made up of 14 amino acids. The V gene end was trimmed by 4 bases and the J gene end by 2 bases; junction bases not matched to a gene: 4. The germline CDR1 and CDR2 sequences are SGHRS and YFSETQ.

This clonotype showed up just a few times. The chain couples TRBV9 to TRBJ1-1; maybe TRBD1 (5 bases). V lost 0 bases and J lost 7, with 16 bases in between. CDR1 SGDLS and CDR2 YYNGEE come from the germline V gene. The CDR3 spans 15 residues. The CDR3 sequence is CASSVDPGRGVEAFF. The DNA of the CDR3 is TGTGCCAGCAGCGTAGACCCAGGGAGAGGTGTTGAAGCTTTCTTT.

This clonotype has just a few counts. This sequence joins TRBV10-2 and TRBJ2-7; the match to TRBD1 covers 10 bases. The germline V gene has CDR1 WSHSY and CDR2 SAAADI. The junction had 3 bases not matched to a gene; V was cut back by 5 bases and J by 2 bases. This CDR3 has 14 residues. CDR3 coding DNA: TGCGCCAGCAGTTGGGACAGGGGCGCCTACGAGCAGTACTTC. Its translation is CASSWDRGAYEQYF.

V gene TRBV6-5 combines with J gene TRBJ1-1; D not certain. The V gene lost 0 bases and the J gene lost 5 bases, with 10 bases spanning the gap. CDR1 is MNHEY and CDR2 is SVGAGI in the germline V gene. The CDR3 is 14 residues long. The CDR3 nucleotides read TGTGCCAGCAGTTACTCACCGGAGCCAACTGAAGCTTTCTTT. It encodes CASSYSPEPTEAFF.

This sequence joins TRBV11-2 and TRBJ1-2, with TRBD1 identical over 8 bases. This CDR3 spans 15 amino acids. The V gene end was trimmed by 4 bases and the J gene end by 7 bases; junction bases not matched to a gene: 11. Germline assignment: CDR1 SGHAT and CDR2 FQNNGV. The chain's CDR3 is CASSSPWQGATGYTF. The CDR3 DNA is TGTGCCAGCAGCTCCCCGTGGCAGGGGGCGACTGGCTACACCTTC.

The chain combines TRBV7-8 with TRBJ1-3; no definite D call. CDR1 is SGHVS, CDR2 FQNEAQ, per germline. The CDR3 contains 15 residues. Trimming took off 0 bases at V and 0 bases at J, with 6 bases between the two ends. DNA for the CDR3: TGTGCCAGCAGCTTAGCACCGATCTCTGGAAACACCATATATTTT. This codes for CASSLAPISGNTIYF.

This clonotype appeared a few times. The CDR3 DNA follows: TGCAGCGTTGAAGCCGGCCATTCCTACGAGCAGTACTTC. As protein: CSVEAGHSYEQYF. V and J are TRBV29-1 and TRBJ2-7; no reliable D call. The V gene's germline CDR1 is SQVTM and CDR2 ANQGSEA. This CDR3 contains 13 residues. Trimming left V 1 base short and J 1 base short, with 8 bases between.

The CDR3 protein is CASSLGRGRGDTQYF. The CDR3 DNA reads as TGTGCCAGCAGCTTGGGAAGGGGGCGTGGAGATACGCAGTATTTT. The V call is TRBV11-2, the J call TRBJ2-3; 7 positions match TRBD1. After removal of 3 bases from V and 5 bases from J, the junction contained 8 bases not matched to a gene. This CDR3 has 15 amino acids. The germline CDR1 and CDR2 sequences are SGHAT and FQNNGV.

The CDR3 spells CAWSGLAAYNEQFF. The CDR3, as DNA: TGTGCCTGGAGTGGGCTAGCGGCGTACAATGAGCAGTTCTTC. V usage is TRBV30 and J usage is TRBJ2-1, with 7 nucleotides matching TRBD2. Germline trimming cut 1 base from V and 4 bases from J; bases unmatched to any gene: 4. Germline CDR1 reads GTSNPN; CDR2 reads SVGIG (reference sequence). The CDR3 is made up of 14 amino acids.

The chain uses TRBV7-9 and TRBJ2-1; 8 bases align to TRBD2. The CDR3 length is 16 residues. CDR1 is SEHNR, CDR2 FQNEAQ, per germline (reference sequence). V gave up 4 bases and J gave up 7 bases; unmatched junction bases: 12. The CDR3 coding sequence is TGTGCCAGCAGCTCCCGACTAGCGCCTACGGTGAATGAGCAGTTCTTC. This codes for CASSSRLAPTVNEQFF.

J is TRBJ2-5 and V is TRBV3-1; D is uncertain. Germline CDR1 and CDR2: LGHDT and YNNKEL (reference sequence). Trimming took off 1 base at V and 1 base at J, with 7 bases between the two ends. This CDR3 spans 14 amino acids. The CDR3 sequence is CASSQGPSQETQYF. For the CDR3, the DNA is TGTGCCAGCAGCCAAGGGCCGAGCCAAGAGACCCAGTACTTC.

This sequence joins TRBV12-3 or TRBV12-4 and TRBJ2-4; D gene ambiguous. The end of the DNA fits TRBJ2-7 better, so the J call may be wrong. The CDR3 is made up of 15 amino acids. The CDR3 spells CASSLYPDHSYEQYF. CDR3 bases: TGTGCCAGCAGTTTATATCCGGATCATTCCTACGAGCAGTACTTC.